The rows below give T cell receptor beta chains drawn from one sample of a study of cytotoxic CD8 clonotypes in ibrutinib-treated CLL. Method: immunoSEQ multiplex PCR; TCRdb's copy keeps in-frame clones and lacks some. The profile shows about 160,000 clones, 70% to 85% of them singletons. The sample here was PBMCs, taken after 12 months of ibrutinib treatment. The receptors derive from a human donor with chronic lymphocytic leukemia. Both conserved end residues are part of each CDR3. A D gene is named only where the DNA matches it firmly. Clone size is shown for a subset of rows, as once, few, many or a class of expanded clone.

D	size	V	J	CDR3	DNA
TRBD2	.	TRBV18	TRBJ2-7	CASSPSSGRSSSYEQYF	TGTGCCAGCTCACCATCTAGCGGGAGGTCGAGCTCCTACGAGCAGTACTTC
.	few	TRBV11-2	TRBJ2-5	CASSLDLQGETQYF	TGTGCCAGCAGCTTAGATCTTCAGGGGGAGACCCAGTACTTC
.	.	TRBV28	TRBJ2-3	CASPPLGGRADTQYF	TGTGCCAGCCCCCCCCTAGGGGGTAGAGCAGATACGCAGTATTTT
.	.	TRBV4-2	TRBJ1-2	CASSQDSAGNYGYTF	TGTGCCAGCAGCCAAGATTCGGCAGGAAACTATGGCTACACCTTC
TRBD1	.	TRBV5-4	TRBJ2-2	CASSIRQGWNAGELFF	TGTGCCAGCAGCATTAGACAGGGCTGGAACGCCGGGGAGCTGTTTTTT
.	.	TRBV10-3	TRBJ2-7	CATLSGLSYEQYF	TGTGCCACCCTTTCGGGGCTTTCCTACGAGCAGTACTTC
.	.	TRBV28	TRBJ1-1	CASRPRAFTPGTEAFF	TGTGCCAGCAGACCCCGGGCCTTTACCCCGGGCACTGAAGCTTTCTTT
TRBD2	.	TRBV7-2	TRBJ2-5	CASSRMVSGTTQETQYF	TGTGCCAGCAGCCGAATGGTATCCGGGACTACGCAAGAGACCCAGTACTTC
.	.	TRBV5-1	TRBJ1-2	CASTIPGRSYGYTF	TGCGCCAGCACCATCCCAGGGCGCTCCTATGGCTACACCTTC
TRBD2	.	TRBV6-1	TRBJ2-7	CASSEWGGLSYEQYF	TGTGCCAGCAGTGAATGGGGGGGTCTCTCTTACGAGCAGTACTTC
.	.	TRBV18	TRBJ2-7	CASSPQMDSLQEQYF	TGTGCCAGCTCACCCCAGATGGACAGTTTGCAGGAGCAGTACTTC
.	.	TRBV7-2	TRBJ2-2	CASSAGWEGAFLPGELFF	TGTGCCAGCAGCGCGGGCTGGGAGGGGGCATTTTTGCCCGGGGAGCTGTTTTTT
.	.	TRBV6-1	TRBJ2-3	CASSDWGGPSTDTQYF	TGTGCCAGCAGTGACTGGGGGGGCCCCAGCACAGATACGCAGTATTTT
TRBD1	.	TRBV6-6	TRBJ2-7	CASRPSIDRGYEQYF	TGTGCCAGCAGACCCTCCATTGACAGGGGCTACGAGCAGTACTTC
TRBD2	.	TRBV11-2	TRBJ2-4	CASSLLAGIQYF	TGTGCCAGCAGTTTACTAGCGGGGATTCAGTACTTC
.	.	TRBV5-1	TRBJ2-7	CASSRDREGYEQYF	TGCGCCAGCAGCCGAGACAGGGAGGGCTACGAGCAGTACTTC
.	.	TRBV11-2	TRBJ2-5	CASSFGGLGQETQYF	TGTGCCAGCAGCTTTGGGGGTTTGGGACAAGAGACCCAGTACTTC
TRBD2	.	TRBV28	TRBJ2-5	CASSSTRTSGGKETQYF	TGTGCCAGCAGTTCCACCCGGACTAGCGGGGGGAAAGAGACCCAGTACTTC
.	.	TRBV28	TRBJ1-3	CASSPPGGSGNTIYF	TGTGCCAGCAGTCCCCCGGGTGGCTCTGGAAACACCATATATTTT
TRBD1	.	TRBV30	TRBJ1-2	CAWSVGDSSNYGYTF	TGTGCCTGGAGTGTCGGGGACAGTTCTAACTATGGCTACACCTTC
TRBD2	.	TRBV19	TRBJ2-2	CASSTGLAGVGELFF	TGTGCCAGTAGTACGGGACTAGCGGGAGTTGGGGAGCTGTTTTTT
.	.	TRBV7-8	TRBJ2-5	CASSLGPQETQYF	TGTGCCAGCAGCTTAGGCCCCCAAGAGACCCAGTACTTC
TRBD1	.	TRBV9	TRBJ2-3	CASSVGQGENTQYF	TGTGCCAGCAGCGTAGGACAGGGGGAGAATACGCAGTATTTT
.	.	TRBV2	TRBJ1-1	CASSEAGGTEAFF	TGTGCCAGCAGTGAAGCGGGGGGGACTGAAGCTTTCTTT
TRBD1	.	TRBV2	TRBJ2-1	CASSLDRGRSRQFF	TGTGCCAGCAGCCTTGACAGGGGTAGATCTCGGCAGTTCTTC
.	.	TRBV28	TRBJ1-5	CASRSGTANQPQHF	TGTGCCAGCAGATCCGGGACCGCGAATCAGCCCCAGCATTTT
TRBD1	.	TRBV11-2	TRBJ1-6	CASSLGQGGSPLHF	TGTGCCAGCAGCTTAGGACAGGGGGGGTCACCCCTCCACTTT
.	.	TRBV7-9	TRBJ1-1	CASSSGPKANTEAFF	TGTGCCAGCAGCTCCGGTCCCAAAGCAAACACTGAAGCTTTCTTT
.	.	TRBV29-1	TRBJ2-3	CSVPDSRTDTQYF	TGCAGCGTCCCGGACAGTAGAACAGATACGCAGTATTTT
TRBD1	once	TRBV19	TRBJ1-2	CASNPRGRNYGYTF	TGTGCCAGTAATCCCAGGGGGCGCAACTATGGCTACACCTTC
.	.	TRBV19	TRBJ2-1	CASSMVNRAPEQFF	TGTGCCAGTAGTATGGTCAACAGGGCCCCTGAGCAGTTCTTC
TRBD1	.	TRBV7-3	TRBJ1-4	CASRPSGGSNEKLFF	TGTGCCAGCAGGCCCTCAGGGGGCTCTAATGAAAAACTGTTTTTT
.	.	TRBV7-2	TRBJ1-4	CASREGWGEKLFF	TGTGCCAGCAGAGAGGGTTGGGGAGAAAAACTGTTTTTT
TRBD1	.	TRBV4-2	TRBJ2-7	CASSHSLGTGGMKGSYEQYF	TGTGCCAGCAGCCATAGCTTAGGGACAGGGGGCATGAAGGGCTCCTACGAGCAGTACTTC
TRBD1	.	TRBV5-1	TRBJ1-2	CASSQTGEGYGYTF	TGCGCCAGCAGCCAAACAGGGGAGGGCTATGGCTACACCTTC
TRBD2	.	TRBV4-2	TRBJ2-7	CASSRERGGSYEQYF	TGTGCCAGCAGCCGTGAGCGGGGGGGATCCTACGAGCAGTACTTC
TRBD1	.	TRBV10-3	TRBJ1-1	CAISEYGTELYEAFF	TGTGCCATCAGTGAGTATGGGACAGAGTTATATGAAGCTTTCTTT
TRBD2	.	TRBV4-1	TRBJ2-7	CASSQVGTTDEQYF	TGCGCCAGCAGCCAAGTCGGGACTACGGACGAGCAGTACTTC
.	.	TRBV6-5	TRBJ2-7	CASSLTFWGAYEQYF	TGTGCCAGCAGTCTCACCTTCTGGGGGGCGTATGAGCAGTACTTC
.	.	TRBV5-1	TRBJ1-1	CASSLDRASEAFF	TGCGCCAGCAGCTTGGACAGGGCCTCTGAAGCTTTCTTT
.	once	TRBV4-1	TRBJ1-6	CASSQSSPGAYNSPLHF	TGCGCCAGCAGCCAGTCTAGCCCGGGGGCCTATAATTCACCCCTCCACTTT
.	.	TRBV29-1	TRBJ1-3	CSVEDLTAGNTIYF	TGCAGCGTTGAAGATTTGACAGCTGGAAACACCATATATTTT
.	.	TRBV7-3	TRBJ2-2	CASSLSFAGELFF	TGTGCCAGCAGCTTATCTTTTGCCGGGGAGCTGTTTTTT
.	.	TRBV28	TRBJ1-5	CASSFNVPRDNQPQHF	TGTGCCAGCAGTTTTAATGTACCCAGGGACAATCAGCCCCAGCATTTT
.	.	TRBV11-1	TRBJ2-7	CASSLGDGSEGYEQYF	TGTGCCAGCAGCTTGGGTGACGGGAGTGAGGGCTACGAGCAGTACTTC
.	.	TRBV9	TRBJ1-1	CASSVEGALMNTEAFF	TGTGCCAGCAGCGTAGAGGGTGCATTGATGAACACTGAAGCTTTCTTT
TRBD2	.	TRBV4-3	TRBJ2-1	CASSQGGSRDEQFF	TGCGCCAGCAGCCAAGGCGGGAGTAGGGATGAGCAGTTCTTC
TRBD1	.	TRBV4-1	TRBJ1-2	CASSHNRDRDYGYTF	TGCGCCAGCAGCCACAACAGGGACAGAGACTATGGCTACACCTTC
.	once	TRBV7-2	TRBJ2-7	CASSWGGSSYEQYF	TGTGCCAGCAGTTGGGGTGGAAGCTCCTACGAGCAGTACTTC
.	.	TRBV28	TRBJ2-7	CASSLSGDEQYF	TGTGCCAGCAGTTTATCAGGGGACGAGCAGTACTTC
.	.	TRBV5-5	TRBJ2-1	CASSLSYGAYNEQFF	TGTGCCAGCAGCTTGAGCTACGGGGCCTACAATGAGCAGTTCTTC
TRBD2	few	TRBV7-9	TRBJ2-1	CASSLPLAGGYEQFF	TGTGCCAGCAGCTTACCTCTAGCGGGAGGCTATGAGCAGTTCTTC
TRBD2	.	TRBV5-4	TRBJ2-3	CASSLGLAGGRDTQYF	TGTGCCAGCAGCTTGGGACTAGCGGGGGGCAGGGATACGCAGTATTTT
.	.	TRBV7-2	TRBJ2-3	CASSLALRASTQYF	TGTGCCAGCAGCTTAGCATTAAGAGCGAGTACGCAGTATTTT
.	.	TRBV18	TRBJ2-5	CASSLGRQETQYF	TGTGCCAGCTCCTTGGGACGGCAAGAGACCCAGTACTTC
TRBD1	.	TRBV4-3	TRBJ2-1	CASSLTGPGDNEQFF	TGCGCCAGCAGCTTGACAGGGCCCGGGGACAATGAGCAGTTCTTC